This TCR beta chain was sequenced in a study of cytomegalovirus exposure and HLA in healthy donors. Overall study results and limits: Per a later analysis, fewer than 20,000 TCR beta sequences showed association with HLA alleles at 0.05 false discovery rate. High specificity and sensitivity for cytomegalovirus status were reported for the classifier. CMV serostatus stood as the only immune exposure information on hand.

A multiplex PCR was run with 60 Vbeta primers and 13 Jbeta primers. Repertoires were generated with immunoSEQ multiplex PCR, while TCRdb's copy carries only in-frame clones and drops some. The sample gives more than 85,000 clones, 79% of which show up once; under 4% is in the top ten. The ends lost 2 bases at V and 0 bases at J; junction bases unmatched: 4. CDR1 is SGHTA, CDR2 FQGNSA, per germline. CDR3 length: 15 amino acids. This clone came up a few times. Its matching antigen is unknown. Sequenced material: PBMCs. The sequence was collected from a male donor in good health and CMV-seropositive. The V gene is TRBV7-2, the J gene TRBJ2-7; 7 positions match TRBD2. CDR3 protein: CASSLFAGDSYEQYF. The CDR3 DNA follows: TGTGCCAGCAGCTTATTCGCGGGGGACTCCTACGAGCAGTACTTC.